This T cell receptor beta chain was sequenced during a study of cytomegalovirus exposure and HLA in healthy donors. Study summary: There were some 81 million unique TCRs (from HLA-typed donors) in an early data release. Findings and limits, study-wide: Common viral pathogens seemed, in a later analysis, to connect with several of the most significant clusters. A later analysis found TCR association rates differed by HLA locus, highest for DRB1 and lowest for HLA-C. In a later analysis, the majority of CMV-associated beta chains seemingly showed HLA restriction.

V was shortened by 3 bases and J by 6 bases, with 9 bases between the two germline ends. The CDR3 runs to 13 residues. The germline CDR1 and CDR2 sequences are SGHRS and YFSETQ. Primers for the PCR totalled 60 Vbeta and 13 Jbeta. TCRdb's copy holds only in-frame clones and misses some; the assay was immunoSEQ multiplex PCR. The repertoire consists of 110,000 to 150,000 clones, with about three quarters occurring once and the leading ten covering approximately 6.3%. To note about this clone: Its antigen is not known.

The rearrangement joins TRBV5-1 to TRBJ2-2, with D possibly TRBD1 on 5 matching bases. This receptor was taken from a man aged 35 to 55 in good health and CMV-seropositive. Sequenced material: PBMCs. The CDR3 here is CASSSPGPGELFF. The CDR3 nucleotides read TGCGCCAGCAGCTCTCCAGGGCCCGGGGAGCTGTTTTTT.